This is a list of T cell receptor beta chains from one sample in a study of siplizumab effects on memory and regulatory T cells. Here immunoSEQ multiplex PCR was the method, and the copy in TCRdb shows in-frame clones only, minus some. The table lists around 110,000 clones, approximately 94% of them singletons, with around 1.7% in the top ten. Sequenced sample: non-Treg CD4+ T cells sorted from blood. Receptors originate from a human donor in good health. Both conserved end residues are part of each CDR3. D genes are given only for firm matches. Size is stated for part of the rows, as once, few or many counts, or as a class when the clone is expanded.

DNA: TGTGCCAGCAGCCCCGGACAGTACGGCTACACCTTC; CDR3: CASSPGQYGYTF; J: TRBJ1-2; D: NA; V: TRBV14; size: few
DNA: TGTGCCAGCAGCTTCACTAGCGGGGGACTCGCAGATACGCAGTATTTT; CDR3: CASSFTSGGLADTQYF; J: TRBJ2-3; D: TRBD2; V: TRBV7-2; size: NA
DNA: TGTGCCATCCGCCGCCCAGGGGAGGGCTCACCCCTCCACTTT; CDR3: CAIRRPGEGSPLHF; J: TRBJ1-6; D: NA; V: TRBV10-3; size: NA
DNA: TGTGCCAGCAGTTTAGGTATGGACAGACTCTTCGGGGAGCTGTTTTTT; CDR3: CASSLGMDRLFGELFF; J: TRBJ2-2; D: NA; V: TRBV28; size: NA
DNA: TGTGCCAGCACTATACAGGACGGAATTAACTATGGCTACACCTTC; CDR3: CASTIQDGINYGYTF; J: TRBJ1-2; D: NA; V: TRBV6-5; size: NA
DNA: TGTGCCAGTAGTATGACAGCCTACGAGCAGTACTTC; CDR3: CASSMTAYEQYF; J: TRBJ2-7; D: NA; V: TRBV19; size: NA
DNA: TGTGCCAGTAGTCCTAAGGGGCGCAGTCCGAACACTGAAGCTTTCTTT; CDR3: CASSPKGRSPNTEAFF; J: TRBJ1-1; D: NA; V: TRBV19; size: NA
DNA: TGTGCCAGCACGGGGGATGGAAACACCATATATTTT; CDR3: CASTGDGNTIYF; J: TRBJ1-3; D: NA; V: TRBV2; size: NA
DNA: TGTGCCAGCAGTTCGCGGACAGGGCGGGGATACGAGCAGTACTTC; CDR3: CASSSRTGRGYEQYF; J: TRBJ2-7; D: TRBD1; V: TRBV27; size: NA
DNA: TGTGCCATCAGCGGGACAGGGCTAGAGACCCAGTACTTC; CDR3: CAISGTGLETQYF; J: TRBJ2-5; D: TRBD1; V: TRBV10-3; size: NA
DNA: TGCAGTGGTCCGCTAGGGGACATTCAGTACTTC; CDR3: CSGPLGDIQYF; J: TRBJ2-4; D: NA; V: TRBV20-1; size: NA
DNA: TGCGCCAGCAGTGACCGGGACCCCGGGGAGCTGTTTTTT; CDR3: CASSDRDPGELFF; J: TRBJ2-2; D: NA; V: TRBV10-1; size: NA
DNA: TGTGCCAGCAGTTCTATCAGCGGGGGGGCCCCCTACGAGCAGTACTTC; CDR3: CASSSISGGAPYEQYF; J: TRBJ2-7; D: TRBD2; V: TRBV6-6; size: once
DNA: TGTGCCAGTAGTTCCGGGACAGGTAGCGCTTTCTTT; CDR3: CASSSGTGSAFF; J: TRBJ1-1; D: TRBD1; V: TRBV19; size: NA
DNA: TGTGCCAGCAGCCAGGGACGGGGAACTGAAGCTTTCTTT; CDR3: CASSQGRGTEAFF; J: TRBJ1-1; D: NA; V: TRBV14; size: NA
DNA: TGTGCCAGCAGCTTAGCGTCCGGGGGCCGCGAATATAATTCACCCCTCCACTTT; CDR3: CASSLASGGREYNSPLHF; J: TRBJ1-6; D: NA; V: TRBV7-8; size: NA